The entry below describes one T cell receptor beta chain. Its antigen specificity is not known. The record has no base qualities; no much larger clone is one base away. The entry originates in a study of T cell responses to AZD1222 COVID-19 vaccine (dated by TCRdb to about 2021). Some background on the complete study: TCR sequencing covered about 230 trial participants: 207 given two doses of AZD1222 and about 26 given two doses of MenACWY control vaccine. Trial participants were enrolled by age into 18-55, 56-69 and 70-plus year subgroups, with around 150, 28 and 57 TCR-sequenced participants respectively.

Paper-wide results and their limitations: The whole spike protein was spanned by vaccine-associated CD4 TCRs, and dominant responses were seen in regions 160-218 and 743-854. The 56-69-year group was small, and its depth increase did not reach significance, likely because of low power. Participants were mostly white British and included more females than males, and it was suggested by the authors that clonal diversity may have been underestimated. Reportedly, almost half of the unique spike-specific TCRs recognized epitopes lying outside the regions that are mutated in the B.1.351 and B.1.1.7 variants. Spike-specific TCR breadth and depth rose significantly after two AZD1222 doses compared with day 0 and with MenACWY recipients. Because no day 14 peak-response samples were available, the repertoires could be characterized only after the peak T cell response. Conclusions about previously exposed vaccinees are limited because only five to seven AZD1222 recipients were SARS-CoV-2 seropositive at baseline.

Counted from cysteine to phenylalanine, this CDR3 has 14 amino acids. The CDR3 DNA has 42 bases and is translated from base 1. V is pared back by 2 bases and J by 7 bases, with 9 bases lying between the germline termini. CDR1 LNHDA and CDR2 SQIVND are derived from the germline V gene (reference sequence). The CDR3 regions of human TCRbeta chains were analyzed by immunosequencing. The paper's processing steps were these. Repertoire TCRs were matched against a reference library of SARS-CoV-2-specific TCRs generated with the MIRA antigen-specificity platform. Breadth meant the fraction of unique TCRs that were SARS-CoV-2-associated, whereas depth meant the fraction of total T cells that were SARS-CoV-2-associated. Each spike-specific TCR was assigned to its reactive spike region and to a CD4 or CD8 class using the MIRA data. Log10-transformed breadth and depth values were compared by one-way ANOVA with Sidak's multiple comparisons tests. Not all clones reach the TCRdb copy of this immuneACCESS table, which keeps in-frame sequences only. Checked studies attribute under half of the gap to unresolved V genes and leave the rest unexplained. V and J calls and clone size come straight from that table; D and trimming were deduced from the DNA. The sample data list about 94,000 clones, and 85% of these were observed just once. The top ten hold 4.5% to 5% of the sample.

This sample's time point label indicates: about 28 days (+/-7) after the second vaccine dose. AZD1222 recipients with second doses at about 4 weeks or about 12 weeks were pooled, because spike-specific TCR depth and breadth did not differ between schedules. Vaccinee samples were obtained from the UK trials COV001 and COV002, which included a single-blind randomized controlled phase 2/3 trial of AZD1222 (ChAdOx1 nCoV-19) in healthy adults. For TCRbeta chain sequencing, PBMC samples were collected from trial participants at day 0 and at day 28 after the second dose. The specimen was peripheral blood, collected 28 days after the second AZD1222 dose. The TCR originated in an adult who received the AZD1222 COVID-19 vaccine. The V and J genes are TRBV19 and TRBJ1-6; TRBD1 might be the D gene, on 5 matching bases. Here is the DNA: TGTGCCAGTAGTATACCGGGGGAGAATTCACCCCTCCACTTT. This sequence encodes CASSIPGENSPLHF.